This T cell receptor (beta chain) was sequenced in a study of T cell responses to AZD1222 COVID-19 vaccine. The study's findings and limits: Unmutated variant regions are reportedly targeted by nearly half of spike-specific TCRs. Receipt of two AZD1222 doses was followed by a rise in Spike-specific TCR breadth and depth. Seropositive status at baseline applied to only a handful of AZD1222 recipients.

In regard to this clone: The antigen remains unidentified.

Method: immunoSEQ multiplex PCR; TCRdb's copy keeps in-frame clones and lacks some. The data contain 160,000 or so clones, more than 85% of them seen just once; the ten biggest clones take up more than 6.5%. The receptor was derived from an adult who had recovered from COVID-19. Material: peripheral blood, obtained after recovery from COVID-19.

The CDR3 DNA reads TGCGCCAGCAGCTTCTTAGGGGTGGTCCACGAGCAGTACTTC. Translation: CASSFLGVVHEQYF. The chain employs TRBV5-1 and TRBJ2-7; tentative D call: TRBD1 (5 bases). From germline, CDR1 is SGHRS and CDR2 YFSETQ. V lost 2 bases, J lost 5 bases, and 14 bases lay in between. The CDR3 contains 14 residues.